Given below is one TCR beta chain in context. Its antigen remains unknown. This record belongs to a study of vaccination effects on CD4 cells after COVID-19. Viral peptide pools were used in the ViraFEST assay to expand antigen-specific CD4+ T cells, and sequencing came afterward. CD4+ T cell isolation took place after approximately 11 days of culture. Method: immunoSEQ multiplex PCR; TCRdb's copy keeps in-frame clones and lacks some. The sample carries tens of thousands of clones, 80% to 85% recorded once. The receptor comes from a human donor who received a COVID-19 vaccine. The material was CD4+ T cells from PBMCs cultured with HCoV-229E spike peptides, obtained before COVID-19 vaccination.

CDR3 in DNA: TGCGCCAGCAGCTTAGGGACTAGCGGGGGGAGCACAGATACGCAGTATTTT. Its translation is CASSLGTSGGSTDTQYF. The V gene is TRBV5-1, the J gene TRBJ2-3, with 15 bases that match TRBD2. Trimming cost V 2 bases and J 0 bases; bases outside gene matches: 1. Germline CDR1 is SGHRS and CDR2 is YFSETQ. The CDR3 contains 17 residues.